A single sample is the source of the 24 T cell receptor beta chains below, sequenced in a study of blood T cell repertoires in COVID-19. The repertoire was sequenced with immunoSEQ multiplex PCR; TCRdb's copy has only in-frame clones and lacks some. The table shows around 110,000 clones, with over 65% occurring only once. Material for sequencing was peripheral blood. The receptors were gathered from a man younger than 45 with acute or convalescent COVID-19.

The chain links TRBV10-3 to TRBJ2-3; TRBD2 matches 15 bases. The germline CDR1 and CDR2 sequences are ENHRY and SYGVKD. This CDR3 has 17 amino acids. V lost 6 bases to trimming and J lost 3 bases; unmatched junction nucleotides: 7. The CDR3 loop is CAISRGLAGGITDTQYF. CDR3 coding DNA: TGTGCCATCAGCCGAGGACTAGCGGGGGGGATTACAGATACGCAGTATTTT.

The chain links TRBV30 to TRBJ2-5; a weak D match, TRBD1 (6 bases). V lost 0 bases, J lost 5 bases, and 10 bases lay in between. Germline values: CDR1 GTSNPN, CDR2 SVGIG (reference sequence). The CDR3 consists of 13 residues. CDR3 sequence reads: CAWSVQGRETQYF. DNA for the CDR3: TGTGCCTGGAGTGTACAGGGAAGGGAGACCCAGTACTTC.

The CDR3 DNA sequence: TGTGCCAGCAGCCAACATATTTCAGGTGGTGGATATGGCTACACCTTC. Translation gives CASSQHISGGGYGYTF. The chain combines TRBV3-1 (or the pseudogene TRBV3-2) with TRBJ1-2; D is unresolved. In germline, CDR1 is LGHDT, CDR2 YNNKEL (reference sequence). This CDR3 has 16 residues. V lost 2 bases and J lost 5, with 18 bases in between.

The chain carries TRBV4-3 and TRBJ2-7; 9 nucleotides align to TRBD1. Germline V CDR1 and CDR2: LGHNA, YSLEER. Trimming removed 0 bases from V and 0 bases from J; junction bases left unmatched: 6. The length of the CDR3 is 17 residues. CDR3 nucleotides: TGCGCCAGCAGCCAAGATTCGATGACAGGGGGCTCCTACGAGCAGTACTTC. Its translation: CASSQDSMTGGSYEQYF.

The chain joins TRBV13 to TRBJ1-1; D perhaps matches TRBD1 (6 bases). Germline V gene sequence: CDR1 PRHDT, CDR2 FYEKMQ (reference sequence). V shed 5 bases and J shed 7 bases, with 11 bases lying between them. The CDR3 is 12 amino acids. CDR3 in amino acids: CASSTRDNEAFF. The DNA of the CDR3 is TGTGCCAGCAGCACCCGGGACAATGAAGCTTTCTTT.

This clone has a single count. The chain employs TRBV7-9 and TRBJ2-5; no clear D gene. Trimming cost V 6 bases and J 2 bases, with 10 bases left between them. This CDR3 has 13 amino acids. Germline V gene lookup returns CDR1 SEHNR and CDR2 FQNEAQ (reference sequence). CDR3 coding DNA: TGTGCCAGCAGTATGATCAGACAAGAGACCCAGTACTTC. Translated, it gives CASSMIRQETQYF.

The chain uses TRBV4-1 and TRBJ2-5; 11 nucleotides line up with TRBD2. This CDR3 is 16 amino acids long. V lost 0 bases and J lost 5; bases outside the gene matches: 5. In germline, CDR1 is MGHRA, CDR2 YSYEKL. CDR3 amino acids: CASSQDPSGRWETQYF. The CDR3 bases are TGCGCCAGCAGCCAAGATCCTAGCGGGAGGTGGGAGACCCAGTACTTC.

This chain joins TRBV5-1 and TRBJ2-2; TRBD1 aligns across 10 bases. The germline V gene has CDR1 SGHRS and CDR2 YFSETQ. The CDR3 has 15 residues. With V trimmed by 5 bases and J by 5 bases, 6 bases remained unmatched. The CDR3 spells CASRTGGAPTGELFF. CDR3 DNA sequence: TGCGCCAGCAGGACAGGGGGCGCCCCGACCGGGGAGCTGTTTTTT.

J is TRBJ1-2 and V is TRBV14, with D possibly TRBD1 on 5 matching bases. The germline CDR1 and CDR2 sequences are SGHDN and FVKESK. Trimming stripped 0 bases from V and 4 bases from J, with 9 bases between. This CDR3 comprises 14 residues. CDR3 residues: CASSQDGRAYGYTF. The CDR3 nucleotides are TGTGCCAGCAGCCAAGATGGCAGGGCCTATGGCTACACCTTC. Variable domain in full (rest from reference TRBV14 and TRBJ1-2): EAGVTQFPSHSVIEKGQTVTLRCDPISGHDNLYWYRRVMGKEIKFLLHFVKESKQDESGMPNNRFLAERTGGTYSTLKVQPAELEDSGVYFCASSQDGRAYGYTFGSGTRLTVV.

The chain recombines TRBV6-5 with TRBJ1-5; 7 nucleotides match TRBD1. This CDR3 is 16 amino acids long. The junction had 8 bases not matched to a gene; V was cut back by 2 bases and J by 4 bases. Looked up from germline, CDR1 is MNHEY and CDR2 is SVGAGI. The CDR3 region has the DNA TGTGCCAGCAGTTACCACGGGACAGACTTAAATCAGCCCCAGCATTTT. Protein: CASSYHGTDLNQPQHF.

This clone was counted a single time. V usage is TRBV7-9 and J usage is TRBJ2-1; possible D gene TRBD2, 6 bases. The CDR3 consists of 17 residues. Looked up from germline, CDR1 is SEHNR and CDR2 is FQNEAQ (reference sequence). V was shortened by 5 bases and J by 9 bases, with 26 bases between the two germline ends. CDR3 DNA sequence: TGTGCCAGCAGCCTAGGGGTCTTCGGGCAGGGAGCGGGTGAGCAGTTCTTC. As protein: CASSLGVFGQGAGEQFF.

The V and J genes are TRBV7-8 and TRBJ2-3; 10 bases line up with TRBD2. Trimming at V came to 4 bases and at J to 5 bases, leaving 15 bases not matched to a gene. There are 18 residues in the CDR3. Germline V gives CDR1 SGHVS, CDR2 FQNEAQ. CDR3 in DNA: TGTGCCAGCAGCTCACTAGCGGGAAGCGGGAAACTCGGAGATACGCAGTATTTT. It encodes CASSSLAGSGKLGDTQYF.

This CDR3 is CASGLAGTSGSRAGELFF. The CDR3 DNA reads as TGTGCTAGTGGTTTGGCCGGGACTAGCGGGAGTCGGGCCGGGGAGCTGTTTTTT. The rearrangement uses TRBV12-5 and TRBJ2-2; 14 bases map to TRBD2. In germline, CDR1 is LGHNT, CDR2 FRNRAP. The CDR3 runs 18 residues. After removal of 1 base from V and 6 bases from J, the junction contained 7 bases not matched to a gene. Supplemented by reference TRBV12-5 and TRBJ2-2, the full variable domain reads DARVTQTPRHKVTEMGQEVTMRCQPILGHNTVFWYRQTMMQGLELLAYFRNRAPLDDSGMPKDRFSAEMPDATLATLKIQPSEPRDSAVYFCASGLAGTSGSRAGELFFGEGSRLTVL.

This clone occurred once. The chain joins TRBV3-1 (or the pseudogene TRBV3-2) to TRBJ2-5, with 15 positions matching TRBD2. Germline trimming cut 6 bases from V and 1 base from J; bases unmatched to any gene: 6. This CDR3 comprises 17 residues. Germline V gives CDR1 LGHDT, CDR2 YNNKEL (reference sequence). The CDR3 bases are TGTGCCAGCAGAACCGGGACTAGCGGGAGGAGCCAAGAGACCCAGTACTTC. Amino acid sequence: CASRTGTSGRSQETQYF.

The chain recombines TRBV12-5 with TRBJ2-1; D gene unclear. CDR1 is LGHNT, CDR2 FRNRAP, per germline. The CDR3 runs to 13 residues. V was clipped by 0 bases and J by 9 bases, with 9 bases between them. The CDR3: CASGLVYAREQFF. CDR3 bases: TGTGCTAGTGGTTTGGTATATGCGCGTGAGCAGTTCTTC.

This chain joins TRBV9 and TRBJ2-3, with D possibly TRBD2 on 6 matching bases. V gave up 3 bases and J gave up 0 bases, with 14 bases separating them. This CDR3 has 16 residues. Germline V gives CDR1 SGDLS, CDR2 YYNGEE. Written as DNA, the CDR3 is TGTGCCAGCAGCGCCAGTAGCGGATATAGCACAGATACGCAGTATTTT. It specifies CASSASSGYSTDTQYF.

The chain uses TRBV27 and TRBJ1-1, with 7 bases matching TRBD1. The V segment lost 2 bases and the J segment 6 bases; nucleotides outside the gene matches: 3. The CDR3 extends over 13 amino acids. Germline V gene data show CDR1 as MNHEY and CDR2 as SMNVEV (reference sequence). The DNA of the CDR3 is TGTGCCAGCAGTTTAAGGGGGCAGTCTGAAGCTTTCTTT. Encoded protein: CASSLRGQSEAFF.

In this sample, this clone turned up once. The chain uses TRBV9 and TRBJ1-2; 8 nucleotides match TRBD1. The germline V gene has CDR1 SGDLS and CDR2 YYNGEE. This CDR3 has 15 residues. J gave up 2 bases and V 4 bases, and 7 bases lay outside the gene matches. The CDR3 DNA follows: TGTGCCAGCAGCCCGGGGCAGGGGGCAAACTATGGCTACACCTTC. It codes for CASSPGQGANYGYTF.

V gene TRBV30 combines with J gene TRBJ1-4; 11 nucleotides match TRBD1. The CDR3 is 13 residues long. V was clipped by 5 bases and J by 8 bases; unmatched bases: 4. Germline V gene sequence: CDR1 GTSNPN, CDR2 SVGIG (reference sequence). The CDR3 spells CAWGQGAGEKLFF. Here the CDR3 DNA reads TGTGCCTGGGGACAGGGGGCAGGCGAAAAACTGTTTTTT.

The chain links TRBV5-1 to TRBJ2-5; 7 positions match TRBD1. Germline values: CDR1 SGHRS, CDR2 YFSETQ. V lost 0 bases to trimming and J lost 4 bases; unmatched junction nucleotides: 9. This CDR3 has 16 residues. CDR3 protein: CASSLGSTGAGETQYF. In DNA, the CDR3 is TGCGCCAGCAGCTTGGGTTCCACAGGGGCCGGAGAGACCCAGTACTTC.

The chain recombines TRBV2 with TRBJ1-1, with 7 bases matching TRBD1. J was trimmed by 4 bases and V by 5 bases; bases with no gene match: 13. CDR3 length: 16 residues. Per germline, CDR1 SNHLY and CDR2 FYNNEI. The CDR3 region is CASSYRPTGLSTEAFF. Here the CDR3 DNA reads TGTGCCAGCAGTTACCGACCGACAGGGCTTTCCACTGAAGCTTTCTTT.

The chain combines TRBV25-1 with TRBJ1-2, with a tentative D call TRBD1 (6 bases). V lost 6 bases and J 4 bases, leaving 12 bases between the germline ends. This CDR3 region has 13 residues. Germline lookup yields CDR1 MGHDK and CDR2 SYGVNS. The CDR3 bases are TGTGCCAGCAGCATCACAGGGACCTATGGCTACACCTTC. Translated, it gives CASSITGTYGYTF.

The chain is built from TRBV6-2 or TRBV6-3 and TRBJ2-5, with D possibly being TRBD1 (6 bases). This CDR3 has 14 residues. Germline assignment: CDR1 MNHEY and CDR2 SVGEGT. The ends were cut back, 2 bases at V and 2 bases at J, with 9 bases in the middle. CDR3 amino acids: CASSYGGRQETQYF. The DNA for the CDR3 is TGTGCCAGCAGTTACGGGGGCAGGCAAGAGACCCAGTACTTC.

The chain couples TRBV11-2 to TRBJ1-1; D is perhaps TRBD1 (6 bases). This CDR3 contains 14 residues. Germline V gives CDR1 SGHAT, CDR2 FQNNGV. Between the trimmed V and J ends, which lost 1 base and 2 bases, there was a span of 8 bases. The CDR3 region is CASSLGQVNTEAFF. CDR3 coding DNA: TGTGCCAGCAGCTTAGGACAGGTAAACACTGAAGCTTTCTTT.